This T cell receptor beta chain stems from a study of early T cells in non-severe SARS-CoV-2 infection. Overall study: With bulk RNA from unsorted whole blood as input, sequencing yielded unpaired chains. Findings of the study overall: Lookups in VDJdb leaned toward anti-spike CD8 responses and missed private and CD4 specificities.

This clonotype was picked up a small number of times. The antigen is undetermined. Individual cDNA molecules were tagged with unique molecular identifiers, the study reported. TCRdb reanalysed the 5' RACE reads using MiXCR and keeps one entry per CDR3 protein. Of 100,000 or so distinct CDR3 sequences in the sample, roughly 14% were seen once. There are 12 residues in the CDR3. The V gene's germline CDR1 is MNHNS and CDR2 SASEGT. Trimming left V 8 bases short and J 3 bases short, with 11 bases between. Sequenced input: whole blood. The rearrangement links TRBV6-1 to TRBJ2-7; possibly TRBD1 for D (6 bases). The TCR comes from an adult who was a healthcare worker with PCR-confirmed SARS-CoV-2 infection or an uninfected control (not recorded which). The CDR3 loop is CASSDRLYEQYF. The CDR3 nucleotides read TGTGCCAGCTCGGACAGACTCTACGAGCAGTACTTC.